The 22 T cell receptor beta chains listed next were all sequenced from one sample in a study of T-cell memory formation after mild COVID-19. TCRdb fed the 5' RACE reads into MiXCR, producing one record per CDR3 protein. Of hundreds of thousands of distinct CDR3 sequences listed, around 15% were seen once; the top ten hold roughly 7.8%. Source material: PBMCs or a T cell subset sorted from them (not recorded which). The receptors come from an adult woman who had mild COVID-19 (a few samples of this study predate the infection). Cell type and time point are not known.

The V and J genes are TRBV4-3 and TRBJ2-7; TRBD2 matches 7 bases. The germline V gene has CDR1 LGHNA and CDR2 YSLEER. J was trimmed by 6 bases and V by 4 bases; bases with no gene match: 6. The CDR3 loop spans 13 amino acids. As DNA, the CDR3 is TGCGCCAGCAGCCCAGGGAGGGGATTCGAGCAGTACTTC. The encoded protein is CASSPGRGFEQYF.

Only a few counts were recorded for this clonotype. The chain carries TRBV20-1 and TRBJ1-2; D is undetermined. Trimming removed 7 bases from V and 1 base from J, with 10 bases in between. This CDR3 spans 12 amino acids. Germline lookup yields CDR1 DFQATT and CDR2 SNEGSKA (reference sequence). DNA of the CDR3: TGCAGTGGGGCAGGTGATAACTATGGCTACACCTTC. It encodes CSGAGDNYGYTF.

This clonotype was recorded many times. The CDR3 DNA follows: TGTGCCAGTAGGAATATAAGGGATAGCAATCAGCCCCAGCATTTT. Protein product: CASRNIRDSNQPQHF. The chain has TRBV19 and TRBJ1-5; D gene unclear. The V end lost 6 bases, the J end lost 0 bases, and 12 bases lay between the germline ends. The CDR3 runs 15 residues. Germline lookup yields CDR1 LNHDA and CDR2 SQIVND (reference sequence).

This clonotype appeared a few times. The V call is TRBV20-1, the J call TRBJ1-1, with D maybe TRBD1 (5 bases). The CDR3 contains 15 residues. The germline CDR1 and CDR2 sequences are DFQATT and SNEGSKA (reference sequence). Trimming took 6 bases from V and 8 from J, leaving 25 bases between them. CDR3 in DNA: TGCAGTGCCACCCGGGACGGCCGAACCAGGGCCGAAGCTTTCTTT. Translating gives CSATRDGRTRAEAFF.

This chain links TRBV9 with TRBJ2-2; tentatively, D is TRBD2 (6 bases). V was clipped by 4 bases and J by 5 bases, with 18 bases between them. Germline V CDR1 and CDR2: SGDLS, YYNGEE. CDR3 length: 16 residues. The DNA of the CDR3 is TGTGCCAGCAGCCCCCGCTGGAGGGCGTCGACCGGGGAGCTGTTTTTT. It translates to CASSPRWRASTGELFF.

The V gene is TRBV5-6, the J gene TRBJ2-7, with 8 bases lining up with TRBD2. Germline trimming cut 4 bases from V and 1 base from J; bases unmatched to any gene: 7. CDR1 and CDR2 from the germline V gene are SGHDT and YYEEEE. The CDR3 has 15 amino acids. The CDR3 nucleotides read TGTGCCAGCAGCCGTCGGCTAGCGGGTTCCTACGAGCAGTACTTC. It is translated as CASSRRLAGSYEQYF.

The chain uses TRBV6-6 and TRBJ2-1; tentatively, D is TRBD2 (6 bases). The V gene lost 5 bases and the J gene lost 0 bases, with 11 bases spanning the gap. This CDR3 is 15 amino acids long. Germline assignment: CDR1 MNHNY and CDR2 SVGAGI (reference sequence). The DNA for the CDR3 is TGTGCCAGCAGTCGGGACTCCCTCTCCTACAATGAGCAGTTCTTC. The encoded protein is CASSRDSLSYNEQFF.

This chain joins TRBV5-1 and TRBJ2-1, with 8 bases fitting TRBD1. This CDR3 is 16 amino acids long. With 5 bases clipped from V and 12 bases from J, the junction kept 19 bases outside the gene matches. The germline V gene encodes CDR1 SGHRS and CDR2 YFSETQ. The CDR3 reads CASRRTGQGPNGGQFF. The CDR3 region has the DNA TGCGCCAGCAGACGGACCGGACAGGGACCTAATGGCGGGCAGTTCTTC.

A single count supports this clonotype. This chain uses TRBV21-1 with TRBJ1-1; the DNA was not used to check the table's D call, TRBD1. TRBV21-1 is flagged as a pseudogene. The CDR3 contains 16 residues. The CDR3 spells CASSPWRGAVYTEAFF. CDR3 coding DNA: TGTGCCAGCAGCCCCTGGCGGGGCGCCGTCTATACTGAAGCTTTCTTT.

The chain couples TRBV6-1 to TRBJ2-4, with a possible D match to TRBD2 (6 bases). The germline V and J ends were trimmed by 3 bases and 0 bases, with 15 bases remaining between them. This CDR3 contains 17 residues. CDR1 and CDR2 (germline): MNHNS, SASEGT. DNA for the CDR3: TGTGCCAGCAGTGAGGTTGCAGGGACTCTAGCCAAAAACATTCAGTACTTC. This codes for CASSEVAGTLAKNIQYF.

This clonotype was observed a handful of times. The rearrangement links TRBV18 to TRBJ2-1; tentative D call: TRBD1 (6 bases). Trimming left V 3 bases short and J 4 bases short, with 13 bases between. Germline V lookup: CDR1 KGHSH, CDR2 LQKENI. This CDR3 has 15 residues. CDR3: CASSPARGNYNEQFF. CDR3 nucleotides: TGTGCCAGCTCACCTGCAAGGGGGAATTACAATGAGCAGTTCTTC.

This sequence joins TRBV7-9 and TRBJ1-1; TRBD1 matches at 10 bases. The germline gives CDR1 SEHNR, CDR2 FQNEAQ (reference sequence). V lost 5 bases and J lost 5; bases outside the gene matches: 8. This CDR3 contains 15 residues. CDR3 nucleotides: TGTGCCAGCAGCCCTTCGGGACAGGGGTATACTGAAGCTTTCTTT. Translated, it gives CASSPSGQGYTEAFF.

The genes are TRBV11-2 and TRBJ2-1; the D call may be TRBD1 or TRBD2 (6 bases each). This CDR3 has 16 residues. Between the trimmed V and J ends, which lost 5 bases and 4 bases, there was a span of 18 bases. CDR1 and CDR2 (germline): SGHAT, FQNNGV. The CDR3 bases are TGTGCCAGCAGCCTATTTGGGGGGCGTGGGTACAATGAGCAGTTCTTC. This gives the protein CASSLFGGRGYNEQFF. Looking up the rest from reference TRBV11-2 and TRBJ2-1 gives the full variable domain: EAGVAQSPRYKIIEKRQSVAFWCNPISGHATLYWYQQILGQGPKLLIQFQNNGVVDDSQLPKDRFSAERLKGVDSTLKIQPAKLEDSAVYLCASSLFGGRGYNEQFFGPGTRLTVL.

This clonotype was recorded a few times. This sequence joins TRBV7-9 and TRBJ1-5; no clear D gene. Trimming removed 5 bases from V and 0 bases from J, with 17 bases in between. Looked up from germline, CDR1 is SEHNR and CDR2 is FQNEAQ (reference sequence). The CDR3 consists of 17 residues. The CDR3 spells CASSLSVGRSSNQPQHF. DNA of the CDR3: TGTGCCAGCAGCCTAAGCGTGGGGAGAAGTAGCAATCAGCCCCAGCATTTT.

This clonotype was counted a few times. The chain carries TRBV15 and TRBJ2-1; no firm D call. Germline-derived CDR1 and CDR2 are LNHNV and YYDKDF (reference sequence). V was clipped by 2 bases and J by 7 bases, with 6 bases between them. The CDR3 length is 12 residues. The CDR3 is CATSRSRNEQFF. CDR3 sequence (DNA): TGTGCCACCAGCAGATCGAGGAATGAGCAGTTCTTC. The full variable domain, rest sourced from reference TRBV15 and TRBJ2-1, is DAMVIQNPRYQVTQFGKPVTLSCSQTLNHNVMYWYQQKSSQAPKLLFHYYDKDFNNEADTPDNFQSRRPNTSFCFLDIRSPGLGDTAMYLCATSRSRNEQFFGPGTRLTVL.

This clonotype has only a few counts. The chain uses TRBV10-3 and TRBJ2-2; TRBD2 is a possible D gene (6 bases). V was trimmed by 7 bases and J by 6 bases, leaving 9 bases between them. This CDR3 spans 12 amino acids. From germline, CDR1 is ENHRY and CDR2 SYGVKD. The DNA of the CDR3 is TGTGCCATCAAGCCGGGAGCCGGGGAGCTGTTTTTT. Translated, it gives CAIKPGAGELFF.

There are a few counts of this clonotype. The CDR3 DNA reads as TGCGCCAGCAGCCACATTGTAAAGTACACTGAAGCTTTCTTT. This encodes CASSHIVKYTEAFF. The chain links TRBV4-1 to TRBJ1-1; the D is unclear. V lost 3 bases and J lost 3, with 11 bases in between. Germline V lookup: CDR1 MGHRA, CDR2 YSYEKL. This CDR3 has 14 amino acids.

There are a few counts of this clonotype. The gene calls are TRBV6-5 and TRBJ1-2; tentatively, D is TRBD1 (5 bases). The CDR3 contains 16 residues. Per the germline V gene, CDR1 is MNHEY and CDR2 is SVGAGI. Trimming shortened V by 10 bases and J by 3 bases, and 24 bases separated the two germline ends. This CDR3 is CATAVGFIGTHYGYTF. The CDR3 DNA reads TGTGCCACCGCCGTTGGATTCATCGGGACCCACTATGGCTACACCTTC.

This clonotype was picked up many times. The gene calls are TRBV30 and TRBJ2-7; D is possibly TRBD1 (6 bases). CDR3 size: 12 residues. Germline CDR1 GTSNPN, CDR2 SVGIG (reference sequence). Trimming stripped 0 bases from V and 9 bases from J, with 12 bases between. CDR3 DNA: TGTGCCTGGAGTGTACCCAGGGGCGGGCAGTACTTC. This gives the protein CAWSVPRGGQYF.

This clonotype was counted between two and nine times. This chain joins TRBV12-3 or TRBV12-4 and TRBJ1-2; 8 bases map to TRBD1. Losses at the gene ends were 7 bases for V and 2 bases for J; bases not matched to a gene: 15. This CDR3 contains 17 residues. The CDR3 loop is CASTLNMDRVGNYGYTF. The CDR3 DNA is TGTGCCAGCACTCTAAATATGGACAGGGTCGGGAACTATGGCTACACCTTC.

This clonotype occurred a few times. For the CDR3, the DNA is TGCGCCTCACTAGCAACGAAGCCACTCTTCGTCCCTTGGAATGAAAAACTGTTTTTT. Its protein product is CASLATKPLFVPWNEKLFF. V gene TRBV4-1 combines with J gene TRBJ1-4, with no clear D. The CDR3 contains 19 residues. Germline CDR1 is MGHRA and CDR2 is YSYEKL. Trimming left V 11 bases short and J 5 bases short, with 33 bases between.

This clonotype was counted only a few times. At one of its ends the junction is not consistent with the germline gene, which may arise from a read error. The chain links TRBV29-1 to TRBJ2-7, with TRBD2 identical over 7 bases. CDR1 and CDR2 (germline): SQVTM, ANQGSEA. The CDR3 is made up of 14 amino acids. The CDR3 DNA is TGCAGCGATGAAGATCGCGGGGAGGGCTACGAGCAGTACTTC. Translation gives CSDEDRGEGYEQYF.